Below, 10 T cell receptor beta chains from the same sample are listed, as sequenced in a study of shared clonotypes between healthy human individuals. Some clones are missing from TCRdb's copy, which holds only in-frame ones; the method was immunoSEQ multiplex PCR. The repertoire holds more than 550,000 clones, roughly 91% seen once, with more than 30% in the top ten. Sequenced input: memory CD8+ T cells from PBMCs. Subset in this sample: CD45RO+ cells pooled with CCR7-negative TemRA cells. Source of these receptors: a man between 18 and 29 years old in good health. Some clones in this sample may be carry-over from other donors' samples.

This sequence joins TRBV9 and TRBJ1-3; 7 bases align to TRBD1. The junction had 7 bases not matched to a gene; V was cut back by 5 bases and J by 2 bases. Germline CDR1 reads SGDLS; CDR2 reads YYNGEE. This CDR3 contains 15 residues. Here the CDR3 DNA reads TGTGCCAGCAGGGTTGGGACAGCTACTGGAAACACCATATATTTT. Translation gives CASRVGTATGNTIYF.

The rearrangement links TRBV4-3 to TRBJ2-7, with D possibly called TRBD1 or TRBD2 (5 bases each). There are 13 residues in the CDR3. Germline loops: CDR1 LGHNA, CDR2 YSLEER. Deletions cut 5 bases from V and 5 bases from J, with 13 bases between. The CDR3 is CASSSRRGHEQYF. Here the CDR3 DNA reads TGCGCCAGCAGCTCCCGTCGGGGCCACGAGCAGTACTTC.

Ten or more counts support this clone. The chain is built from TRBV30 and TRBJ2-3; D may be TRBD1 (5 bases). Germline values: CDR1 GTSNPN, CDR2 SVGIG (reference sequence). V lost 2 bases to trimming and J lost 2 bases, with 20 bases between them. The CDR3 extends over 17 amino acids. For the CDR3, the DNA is TGTGCCTGGAGTCCTTCATGGGATAACAGGCTCACAGATACGCAGTATTTT. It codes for CAWSPSWDNRLTDTQYF. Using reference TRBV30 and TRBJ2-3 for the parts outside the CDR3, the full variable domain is SQTIHQWPATLVQPVGSPLSLECTVEGTSNPNLYWYRQAAGRGLQLLFYSVGIGQISSEVPQNLSASRPQDRQFILSSKKLLLSDSGFYLCAWSPSWDNRLTDTQYFGPGTRLTVL.

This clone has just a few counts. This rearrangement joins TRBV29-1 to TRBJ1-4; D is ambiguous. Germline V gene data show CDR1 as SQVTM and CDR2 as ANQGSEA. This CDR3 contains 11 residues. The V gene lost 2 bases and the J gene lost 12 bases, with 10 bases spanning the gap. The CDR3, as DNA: TGCAGCGTTGAAAGATTCGGGGAACTGTTTTTT. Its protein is CSVERFGELFF.

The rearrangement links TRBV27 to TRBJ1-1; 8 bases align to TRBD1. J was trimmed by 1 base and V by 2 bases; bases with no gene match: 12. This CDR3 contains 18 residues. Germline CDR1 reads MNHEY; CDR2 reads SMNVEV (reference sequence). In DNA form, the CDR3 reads TGTGCCAGCAGTTTAGGCCGGGGGGCGACAGGGGCGAACACTGAAGCTTTCTTT. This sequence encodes CASSLGRGATGANTEAFF.

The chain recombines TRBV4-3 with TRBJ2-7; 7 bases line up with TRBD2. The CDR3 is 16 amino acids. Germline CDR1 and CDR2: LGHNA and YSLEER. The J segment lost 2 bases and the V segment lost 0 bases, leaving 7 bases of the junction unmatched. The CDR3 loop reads CASSQDFASGTYEQYF. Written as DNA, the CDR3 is TGCGCCAGCAGCCAAGATTTTGCGAGCGGGACCTACGAGCAGTACTTC.

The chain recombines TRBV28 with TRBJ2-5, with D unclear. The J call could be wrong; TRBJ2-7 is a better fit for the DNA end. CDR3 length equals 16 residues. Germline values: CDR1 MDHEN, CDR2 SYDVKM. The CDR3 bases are TGTGCCAGCAGACGCCGCCGGTACGGGTCGGACTACGAGCAGTACTTC. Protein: CASRRRRYGSDYEQYF.

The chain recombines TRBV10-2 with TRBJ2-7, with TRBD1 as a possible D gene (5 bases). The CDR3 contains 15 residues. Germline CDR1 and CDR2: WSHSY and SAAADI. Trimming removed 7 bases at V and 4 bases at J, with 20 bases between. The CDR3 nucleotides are TGCGCCAGCAAGGCCCCAGGGTTGGGATTTTACGAGCAGTACTTC. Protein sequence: CASKAPGLGFYEQYF.

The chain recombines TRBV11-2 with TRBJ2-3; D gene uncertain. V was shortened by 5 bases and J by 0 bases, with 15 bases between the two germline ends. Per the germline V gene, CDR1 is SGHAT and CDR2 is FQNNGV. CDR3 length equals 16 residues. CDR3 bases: TGTGCCAGCAGCCCTTTAAGGGTAACCAGCACAGATACGCAGTATTTT. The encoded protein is CASSPLRVTSTDTQYF.

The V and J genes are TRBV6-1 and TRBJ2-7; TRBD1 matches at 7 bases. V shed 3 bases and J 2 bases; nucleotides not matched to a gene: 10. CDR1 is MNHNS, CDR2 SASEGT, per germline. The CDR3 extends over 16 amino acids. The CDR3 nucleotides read TGTGCCAGCAGTGAGGCCCTGACAGGGACCCCCTACGAGCAGTACTTC. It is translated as CASSEALTGTPYEQYF.